Below, 10 T cell receptor beta chains from the same sample are listed, as sequenced in a study of cytomegalovirus exposure and HLA in healthy donors. The PCR ran on 60 Vbeta and 13 Jbeta primers. Here immunoSEQ multiplex PCR was the method, and the copy in TCRdb shows in-frame clones only, minus some. This table has some 150,000 clones, roughly 79% appearing once. Sequencing input: PBMCs. All receptors come from a woman in her late teens or twenties in good health and CMV-seropositive.

This chain uses TRBV15 with TRBJ1-2; TRBD1 might be the D (6 bases). This CDR3 contains 16 residues. Germline-derived CDR1 and CDR2 are LNHNV and YYDKDF (reference sequence). Trimming removed 0 bases from V and 0 bases from J, with 11 bases in between. The CDR3 coding sequence is TGTGCCACCAGCAGAGAATTACGGACAGCTAACTATGGCTACACCTTC. This translates into CATSRELRTANYGYTF.

The chain has TRBV27 and TRBJ2-3; D gene unclear. Germline values: CDR1 MNHEY, CDR2 SMNVEV (reference sequence). V dropped 2 bases and J dropped 2 bases, with 5 bases sitting between them. The length of the CDR3 is 13 residues. CDR3 residues: CASSLEDTDTQYF. The CDR3 coding sequence is TGTGCCAGCAGTTTAGAGGACACAGATACGCAGTATTTT.

This sequence joins TRBV14 and TRBJ1-1; D is unresolved. This CDR3 region has 14 residues. V shed 1 base and J shed 6 bases, with 12 bases lying between them. In germline, CDR1 is SGHDN, CDR2 FVKESK. The CDR3 reads CASSQVSGRAEAFF. The CDR3 DNA follows: TGTGCCAGCAGCCAAGTATCCGGGAGGGCTGAAGCTTTCTTT.

The chain has TRBV14 and TRBJ1-2; TRBD1 is a possible D gene (6 bases). Germline V gene lookup returns CDR1 SGHDN and CDR2 FVKESK. The CDR3 has 14 residues. Trimming stripped 4 bases from V and 6 bases from J, with 15 bases between. CDR3 residues: CASSLVRGIDGYTF. CDR3 coding DNA: TGTGCCAGCAGCCTGGTCAGGGGTATCGATGGCTACACCTTC.

V and J are TRBV6-4 and TRBJ2-5; 8 positions match TRBD1. Germline-derived CDR1 and CDR2 are MRHNA and SNTAGT. The V gene end was trimmed by 11 bases and the J gene end by 0 bases; junction bases not matched to a gene: 8. The CDR3 is 14 amino acids. The CDR3 is CAGETGAYQETQYF. DNA for the CDR3: TGTGCCGGAGAGACAGGGGCGTACCAAGAGACCCAGTACTTC.

The genes are TRBV7-8 and TRBJ2-7; D unresolved. This CDR3 comprises 14 residues. Germline V gene sequence: CDR1 SGHVS, CDR2 FQNEAQ. Trimming removed 2 bases at V and 6 bases at J, with 14 bases between. CDR3 sequence reads: CASSLSRQIFEQYF. The CDR3 DNA reads as TGTGCCAGCAGCTTATCGCGTCAAATTTTCGAGCAGTACTTC.

The chain joins TRBV7-3 to TRBJ1-6, with a tentative D call TRBD1 (6 bases). Deletions cut 5 bases from V and 7 bases from J, with 15 bases between. The CDR3 sequence is 15 residues long. Germline CDR1 SGHTA, CDR2 FQGTGA. The CDR3 here is CASSRGGGRNSPLHF. DNA of the CDR3: TGTGCCAGCAGCCGTGGGGGCGGGAGAAATTCACCCCTCCACTTT.

V is TRBV6-5 and J is TRBJ1-1; D gene uncertain. From germline, CDR1 is MNHEY and CDR2 SVGAGI. The CDR3 is made up of 12 amino acids. With 5 bases removed from V and 8 bases from J, the gap between germline ends came to 12 bases. CDR3 in DNA: TGTGCCAGCAGTGAAGGGAGTTGGGAAGCTTTCTTT. It codes for CASSEGSWEAFF.

As for this clone: Compared with germline, one end of the junction differs, possibly owing to a read error. Other nucleotide sequences in the sample specify the same CDR3. The chain is built from TRBV28 and TRBJ2-7, with 8 bases lining up with TRBD1. Germline V CDR1 and CDR2: MDHEN, SYDVKM. The CDR3 totals 15 residues. The CDR3: CASSYGTGDSYEQYF. The CDR3 coding sequence is TGCGCCAGCAGCTATGGGACAGGAGACTCCTACGAGCAGTACTTC.

The chain links TRBV11-3 to TRBJ1-6; D is uncertain. Germline V gene lookup returns CDR1 SGHNT and CDR2 YENEEA. V was shortened by 3 bases and J by 8 bases, with 8 bases between the two germline ends. The CDR3 runs to 13 residues. The CDR3 loop is CASSLAADSPLHF. The CDR3, as DNA: TGTGCCAGCAGCTTGGCCGCCGATTCACCCCTCCACTTT.